Sequencing of this T cell receptor beta chain was carried out in a study of T cell changes during pregnancy in multiple sclerosis. TCRdb keeps only in-frame clones here, not all; method: immunoSEQ multiplex PCR. The sample records about 72,000 clones, 75% to 95% being singletons. The junction had 6 bases not matched to a gene; V was cut back by 4 bases and J by 5 bases. Germline V CDR1 and CDR2: SGHDT, YYEEEE. This CDR3 region has 15 residues. This TCR was recovered from a female donor in good health, enrolled as a control in a pregnancy study. This chain uses TRBV5-6 with TRBJ2-5; 12 bases are a match to TRBD2. This specimen was peripheral blood, taken in the third trimester of pregnancy. Here the CDR3 reads CASSLLAGGRETQYF. The CDR3 DNA follows: TGTGCCAGCAGCCTCCTAGCGGGGGGGCGGGAGACCCAGTACTTC.